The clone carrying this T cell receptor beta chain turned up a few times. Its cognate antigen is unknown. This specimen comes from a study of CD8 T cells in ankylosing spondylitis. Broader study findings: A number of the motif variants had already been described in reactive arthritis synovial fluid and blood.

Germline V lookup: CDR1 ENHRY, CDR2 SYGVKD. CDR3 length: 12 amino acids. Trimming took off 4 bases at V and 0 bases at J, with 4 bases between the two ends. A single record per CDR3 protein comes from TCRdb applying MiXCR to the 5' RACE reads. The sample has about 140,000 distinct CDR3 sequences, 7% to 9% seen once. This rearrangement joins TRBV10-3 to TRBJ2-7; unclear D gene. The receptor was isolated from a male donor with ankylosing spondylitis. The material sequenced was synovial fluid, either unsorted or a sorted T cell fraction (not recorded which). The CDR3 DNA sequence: TGTGCCATCAGTGTGGGCTCCTACGAGCAGTACTTC. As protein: CAISVGSYEQYF.